This T cell receptor beta chain is drawn from a study of blood T cell repertoires in COVID-19. The overall study: Both acute and convalescent COVID-19 samples were obtained from the United States, Italy and Spain.

The germline gives CDR1 MNHEY, CDR2 SMNVEV (reference sequence). The V gene end was trimmed by 5 bases and the J gene end by 4 bases; junction bases not matched to a gene: 6. CDR3 size: 14 residues. Produced via immunoSEQ multiplex PCR; TCRdb's table is partial and in-frame only. This table has under 200,000 clones, approximately 79% appearing once. The clonotype was recovered from a man aged 45-65 years who had recovered from COVID-19. The V and J genes are TRBV27 and TRBJ2-7, with 9 bases fitting TRBD1. The sequencing sample was made of PBMCs or T cells enriched from blood (not recorded which). The CDR3 DNA reads TGTGCCAGCAGTCTCGGGACAGGGCAGTACGAGCAGTACTTC. Its protein product is CASSLGTGQYEQYF.